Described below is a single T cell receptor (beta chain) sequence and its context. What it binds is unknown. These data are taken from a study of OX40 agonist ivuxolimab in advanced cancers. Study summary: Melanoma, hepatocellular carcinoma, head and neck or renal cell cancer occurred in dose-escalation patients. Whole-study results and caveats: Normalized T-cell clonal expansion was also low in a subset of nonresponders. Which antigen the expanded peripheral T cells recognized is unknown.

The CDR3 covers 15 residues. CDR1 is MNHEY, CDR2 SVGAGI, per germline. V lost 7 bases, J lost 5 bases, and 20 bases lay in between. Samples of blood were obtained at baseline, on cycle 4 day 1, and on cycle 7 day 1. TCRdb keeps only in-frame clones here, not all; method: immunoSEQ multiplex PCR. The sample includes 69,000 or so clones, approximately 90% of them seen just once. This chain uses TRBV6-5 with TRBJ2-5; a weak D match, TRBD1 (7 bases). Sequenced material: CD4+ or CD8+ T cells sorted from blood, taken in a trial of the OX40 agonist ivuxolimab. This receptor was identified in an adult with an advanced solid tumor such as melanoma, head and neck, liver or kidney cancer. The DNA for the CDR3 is TGTGCCAGCACCTCGGGTGGAGGGGGCGAGGAGACCCAGTACTTC. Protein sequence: CASTSGGGGEETQYF.